These T cell receptor beta chains were read from a single sample in a study of T cells after somatic rescue of genetic block. Generated by immunoSEQ multiplex PCR, the TCRdb table keeps only in-frame clones and is missing some. The sample lists some 68,000 clones; approximately 90% were seen once. The specimen sequenced was peripheral blood mononuclear cells (PBMCs). The receptors here all came from a man aged 25-45 years. Both conserved end residues are part of each CDR3. D genes are given only for firm matches. Size tells how often a clone was seen (once, few, many) or the class of an expanded clone, and some rows leave it out.

len	abundance	v_gene	d_gene	j_gene	CDR3aa	CDR3nt
16	NA	TRBV9	NA	TRBJ2-1	CASSVVEGTFYNEQFF	TGTGCCAGCAGCGTAGTCGAAGGCACCTTCTACAATGAGCAGTTCTTC
15	NA	TRBV7-9	TRBD1	TRBJ1-2	CASSFPGQNNYGYTF	TGTGCCAGCAGCTTCCCGGGACAGAATAACTATGGCTACACCTTC
15	NA	TRBV9	NA	TRBJ2-7	CASSVAEAAAYEQYF	TGTGCCAGCAGCGTAGCTGAAGCGGCTGCCTACGAGCAGTACTTC
13	NA	TRBV10-3	NA	TRBJ2-5	CAISDARAETQYF	TGTGCCATCAGTGACGCCAGGGCAGAGACCCAGTACTTC
13	NA	TRBV27	NA	TRBJ1-2	CASSTRSGYGYTF	TGTGCCAGCAGTACAAGGTCGGGCTATGGCTACACCTTC
17	NA	TRBV18	TRBD2	TRBJ2-3	CASSALSGRSTTDTQYF	TGTGCCAGCTCAGCGCTGAGCGGGAGATCCACAACAGATACGCAGTATTTT
14	NA	TRBV19	NA	TRBJ2-3	CASALGLKTDTQYF	TGTGCCAGCGCCCTGGGTCTCAAGACAGATACGCAGTATTTT
14	NA	TRBV9	TRBD1	TRBJ1-6	CASSERTGNSPLHF	TGTGCCAGCAGCGAACGGACAGGGAATTCACCCCTCCACTTT
15	once	TRBV18	TRBD2	TRBJ2-7	CASSPRLAGGYEQYF	TGTGCCAGCTCACCCCGACTAGCGGGAGGCTACGAGCAGTACTTC
12	NA	TRBV21-1	NA	TRBJ2-7	CASRNGQGEQYF	TGTGCCAGCAGAAACGGACAGGGCGAGCAGTACTTC
14	NA	TRBV25-1	NA	TRBJ2-3	CASSEMEATDTQYF	TGTGCCAGCAGTGAAATGGAGGCCACGGATACGCAGTATTTT
14	NA	TRBV6-6	NA	TRBJ2-2	CASSNDDSTGELFF	TGTGCCAGCAGTAACGATGACAGCACCGGGGAGCTGTTTTTT
15	NA	TRBV28	NA	TRBJ1-5	CASSSGPPWSQPQHF	TGTGCCAGCAGTTCCGGGCCCCCCTGGTCTCAGCCCCAGCATTTT
11	NA	TRBV5-5	NA	TRBJ2-5	CASSFQETQYF	TGTGCCAGCAGCTTCCAAGAGACCCAGTACTTC
13	NA	TRBV19	NA	TRBJ2-1	CASRGLGPDEQFF	TGTGCCAGTAGGGGGTTAGGGCCCGATGAGCAGTTCTTC
15	few	TRBV25-1	NA	TRBJ1-2	CASSERAGSNYGYTF	TGTGCCAGCAGTGAGAGGGCAGGCTCCAACTATGGCTACACCTTC
14	NA	TRBV2	NA	TRBJ2-2	CASSGDSGTGELFF	TGTGCCAGCAGTGGGGACTCAGGGACCGGGGAGCTGTTTTTT
17	NA	TRBV5-6	NA	TRBJ2-4	CASSLRGGGLAKNIQYF	TGTGCCAGCAGCCTCCGGGGAGGGGGTCTAGCCAAAAACATTCAGTACTTC
16	NA	TRBV4-1	TRBD1	TRBJ2-7	CASSQDLGTGGSEQYF	TGCGCCAGCAGCCAAGACCTGGGGACAGGGGGCTCCGAGCAGTACTTC
12	NA	TRBV7-9	NA	TRBJ2-5	CASSLAPETQYF	TGTGCCAGCAGCTTAGCCCCGGAGACCCAGTACTTC
15	once	TRBV19	NA	TRBJ2-7	CARPSPGGTGYEQYF	TGTGCCAGGCCTTCTCCGGGGGGCACTGGGTACGAGCAGTACTTC
14	NA	TRBV9	NA	TRBJ1-6	CASSPLRVYSPLHF	TGTGCCAGCAGCCCCCTCAGGGTTTACTCACCCCTCCACTTT
17	NA	TRBV4-1	NA	TRBJ2-7	CASSQPAPGTPSYEQYF	TGCGCCAGCAGCCAGCCCGCCCCCGGGACTCCTTCCTACGAGCAGTACTTC
13	NA	TRBV11-3	TRBD1	TRBJ2-7	CARNDRGRYEQYF	TGTGCCAGGAACGACAGGGGGAGGTACGAGCAGTACTTC
15	NA	TRBV7-2	NA	TRBJ1-1	CASSPRGRVLTEAFF	TGTGCCAGCAGCCCGCGGGGGCGAGTCCTCACCGAAGCTTTCTTT
16	once	TRBV7-8	TRBD1	TRBJ1-2	CASSLLGQGGNYGYTF	TGTGCCAGCAGCTTACTGGGGCAGGGGGGAAACTATGGCTACACCTTC
19	NA	TRBV7-8	TRBD2	TRBJ2-7	CASSLALGLAAAPSYEQYF	TGTGCCAGCAGCTTAGCCCTGGGACTAGCGGCGGCTCCTTCCTACGAGCAGTACTTC
12	NA	TRBV2	NA	TRBJ2-7	CASSGDSDEQYF	TGTGCCAGCAGCGGGGACTCGGACGAGCAGTACTTC
12	NA	TRBV7-9	NA	TRBJ1-6	CASSLEGSPLHF	TGTGCCAGCAGCTTGGAAGGTTCACCCCTCCACTTT
13	NA	TRBV9	NA	TRBJ2-7	CASSEGQNYEQYF	TGTGCCAGCAGCGAAGGACAGAACTACGAGCAGTACTTC